A selection of T cell receptor beta chains follows, all from one sample in a study of T cell repertoires in ileal Crohn's disease. Assay: immunoSEQ multiplex PCR; the TCRdb copy retains only in-frame clones and omits some. The sample has 14,000 or so clones, 70% seen once. Sample: ileal tissue. The receptors shown here come from an adult with Crohn's disease. Both conserved end residues are part of each CDR3. Some rows mark clone size as missing; the rest say once, few, many or name a class of expanded clone.

V gene,J gene,clone size,CDR3 protein
TRBV7-3,TRBJ2-2,.,CASSLTLGGGAPGELFF
TRBV7-8,TRBJ1-4,once,CASSQGQGAYNEKLFF
TRBV4-1,TRBJ2-2,few,CASSQPGLSTGELFF
TRBV7-9,TRBJ1-4,.,CASSSGWQGALETNEKLFF
TRBV6-5,TRBJ1-2,once,CASSHGQGQAGYTF
TRBV30,TRBJ1-1,once,CAWSRQGRTEAFF
TRBV20-1,TRBJ1-2,.,CSDTGGDDYTF
TRBV7-9,TRBJ2-7,.,CASSIGQANYEQYF
TRBV10-2,TRBJ2-5,.,CASRSGFEETQYF
TRBV7-7,TRBJ1-2,medium-sized,CASSLRPVNGYTF
TRBV7-3,TRBJ2-5,.,CASSLRTGFQETQYF
TRBV11-1,TRBJ1-2,.,CASSLRPGFLYGYTF
TRBV5-1,TRBJ2-2,.,CASSGGEAGELFF
TRBV11-3,TRBJ2-5,.,CASSLSGVGETQYF
TRBV19,TRBJ1-6,once,CATTGYMNSPLHF
TRBV9,TRBJ1-1,.,CASSGGRLTEAFF
TRBV4-1,TRBJ2-7,few,CASSQTGFPTVGEQYF
TRBV27,TRBJ2-5,.,CASSLLWASQETQYF
TRBV12-5,TRBJ1-5,.,CASGSGQGGQPQHF
TRBV5-5,TRBJ1-6,.,CASKTGPTYNSPLHF
TRBV7-2,TRBJ1-5,once,CASSLDQGSNQPQHF
TRBV5-1,TRBJ1-2,.,CASSSDGQGAGYTF
TRBV19,TRBJ1-1,.,CASSPGVAEAFF
TRBV2,TRBJ1-1,few,CASKKTGGLNTEAFF
TRBV7-2,TRBJ1-5,few,CASSSAGMDQPQHF
TRBV10-3,TRBJ1-5,.,CAISTGDGQPQHF
TRBV2,TRBJ1-4,.,CASRQVNNEKLFF
TRBV30,TRBJ1-1,.,CAWRAPGKLIAFF
TRBV2,TRBJ2-4,.,CASSEDEGGRNF
TRBV6-1,TRBJ2-7,.,CASSRTGPYEQYF
TRBV7-6,TRBJ2-1,.,CASSQGLAGYGVDEQFF
TRBV6-7,TRBJ2-1,.,CASSYMVSQREQFF
TRBV4-1,TRBJ2-3,few,CASSQGSQFSTDTQYF
TRBV10-1,TRBJ1-2,.,CASSEGQGRGGYTF
TRBV19,TRBJ2-7,.,CASSISTGRGHEQYF
TRBV6-5,TRBJ1-4,.,CASSDTGIQEKLFF
TRBV5-4,TRBJ1-5,.,CASSLMGQPQHF
TRBV10-3,TRBJ1-1,few,CAISLDGGSEAFF
TRBV6-1,TRBJ2-5,.,CASSERPDQETQYF
TRBV6-5,TRBJ2-7,.,CASSPDSVGEQYF
TRBV4-1,TRBJ1-5,once,CASSQVGWNRDDRQPQHF
TRBV7-9,TRBJ1-2,once,CASSPTGGVGYTF
TRBV6-4,TRBJ2-3,.,CASSDAGGGLGDDTQYF
TRBV6-5,TRBJ1-5,.,CASSYSQGGNQPQHF
TRBV27,TRBJ2-1,.,CASSGGGVFGEQFF
TRBV7-3,TRBJ2-3,once,CASSLSGRTDTQYF
TRBV5-1,TRBJ2-2,.,CASRVTLTGGNTGELFF
TRBV6-4,TRBJ2-3,.,CASRGGVTDTQYF
TRBV4-1,TRBJ2-7,.,CASSQAGTGIGYEQYF